This T cell receptor beta chain appears in the sequencing data of a study of T-cell memory formation after mild COVID-19. Unmatched junction bases numbered 7, after V lost 6 bases and J lost 5 bases. Germline assignment: CDR1 SNHLY and CDR2 FYNNEI. This CDR3 is built from 15 residues. Sample barcodes and UMIs were carried by the TCR alpha and TCR beta cDNA libraries that 5'RACE generated with constant-segment primers. TCRdb re-analysed the 5' RACE reads in MiXCR, keeping a single row per CDR3 protein. Here the sample spans roughly 450,000 distinct CDR3 sequences, 18% being singletons. This clonotype was counted only a few times.

Sequencing was performed on PBMCs or a T cell subset sorted from them (not recorded which). The J gene is TRBJ2-7, the V gene TRBV2; 13 bases are shared with TRBD2. This sequence was found in a man younger than 35 who had mild COVID-19 (a few samples of this study predate the infection). Cell type and time point are not known. The CDR3 nucleotides read TGTGCCAGCAGGACGCTGGGACTAGCGGGGAACGAGCAGTACTTC. As protein: CASRTLGLAGNEQYF.